These 17 T cell receptor beta chains were sequenced from one sample in a study of cytomegalovirus exposure and HLA in healthy donors. Primers: 60 Vbeta forward and 13 Jbeta reverse. This table comes from immunoSEQ multiplex PCR, and its TCRdb copy is limited to in-frame clones, with some not included. The table has about 230,000 clones, under 90% seen once. The sequencing sample was made of PBMCs. The receptor source for this set is a human donor in good health.

The rearrangement uses TRBV5-1 and TRBJ2-5; D perhaps matches TRBD2 (6 bases). Trimming took 4 bases from V and 4 from J, leaving 14 bases between them. The CDR3 is 14 residues long. CDR1 and CDR2 from the germline V gene are SGHRS and YFSETQ. Written as DNA, the CDR3 is TGCGCCAGCAGCATCGGATACGGGAGAGAGACCCAGTACTTC. Residues: CASSIGYGRETQYF.

This clone was seen a single time. The chain combines TRBV18 with TRBJ1-1; TRBD1 might be the D (5 bases). V lost 3 bases to trimming and J lost 1 base, with 15 bases between them. This CDR3 has 16 amino acids. Per the germline V gene, CDR1 is KGHSH and CDR2 is LQKENI. The CDR3 sequence: CASSPPRQYANTEAFF. The CDR3, as DNA: TGTGCCAGCTCACCTCCAAGACAGTACGCGAACACTGAAGCTTTCTTT.

The gene calls are TRBV19 and TRBJ2-3; D is ambiguous. The CDR3 extends over 17 amino acids. Germline V lookup: CDR1 LNHDA, CDR2 SQIVND (reference sequence). The V end was cut by 1 base, the J end by 1 base, with 15 bases between. The CDR3, as DNA: TGTGCCAGTAGTATAGCCCGCGGCTCTGGTGGCACAGATACGCAGTATTTT. The encoded protein is CASSIARGSGGTDTQYF. The complete variable domain, with remaining parts taken from reference TRBV19 and TRBJ2-3, reads DGGITQSPKYLFRKEGQNVTLSCEQNLNHDAMYWYRQDPGQGLRLIYYSQIVNDFQKGDIAEGYSVSREKKESFPLTVTSAQKNPTAFYLCASSIARGSGGTDTQYFGPGTRLTVL.

A few counts support this clone. The chain couples TRBV2 to TRBJ2-7; D may be TRBD2 (5 bases). The CDR3 has 14 residues. Deletions cut 2 bases from V and 5 bases from J, with 13 bases between. Germline lookup yields CDR1 SNHLY and CDR2 FYNNEI. The CDR3 DNA is TGTGCCAGCAGTGAACGGTCCGGGATGAACGAGCAGTACTTC. As protein: CASSERSGMNEQYF.

V is TRBV7-6 and J is TRBJ2-7; TRBD1 matches at 8 bases. This CDR3 has 14 residues. Germline V gene data show CDR1 as SGHVS and CDR2 as FNYEAQ. J lost 2 bases, V lost 5 bases, and 5 bases had no gene match. This CDR3 reads CASSPPGQAYEQYF. In nucleotides, the CDR3 is TGTGCCAGCAGCCCACCGGGACAGGCCTACGAGCAGTACTTC.

The chain employs TRBV5-4 and TRBJ2-5; 11 positions agree with TRBD2. The CDR3 extends over 15 amino acids. V gave up 2 bases and J gave up 5 bases; unmatched junction bases: 5. The V gene's germline CDR1 is SGHNT and CDR2 YYREEE (reference sequence). CDR3 sequence reads: CASSLTSGSAETQYF. In DNA form, the CDR3 reads TGTGCCAGCAGCTTAACTAGCGGGAGTGCTGAGACCCAGTACTTC. Based on the CDR3 plus reference TRBV5-4 and TRBJ2-5, the full variable domain is ETGVTQSPTHLIKTRGQQVTLRCSSQSGHNTVSWYQQALGQGPQFIFQYYREEENGRGNFPPRFSGLQFPNYSSELNVNALELDDSALYLCASSLTSGSAETQYFGPGTRLLVL.

The V gene is TRBV20-1, the J gene TRBJ2-3; unclear D gene. The V end was cut by 6 bases, the J end by 2 bases, with 6 bases between. Germline V lookup: CDR1 DFQATT, CDR2 SNEGSKA (reference sequence). The CDR3 length is 11 residues. CDR3 nucleotide sequence: TGCAGTGCCTCCTCCACAGATACGCAGTATTTT. This encodes CSASSTDTQYF.

V is TRBV19 and J is TRBJ2-3; weak D call: TRBD1 (6 bases). CDR1 LNHDA and CDR2 SQIVND come from the germline V gene (reference sequence). This CDR3 has 14 residues. The germline V and J ends were trimmed by 6 bases and 3 bases, with 13 bases remaining between them. CDR3 coding DNA: TGTGCCAGTAGCCAGTACCAGGGGACAGATACGCAGTATTTT. Translation gives CASSQYQGTDTQYF.

Only one count was recorded for this clone. The V gene is TRBV6-1, the J gene TRBJ2-7, with D uncertain. V was cut by 2 bases and J by 2 bases, with 4 bases left in between. CDR3 length: 12 amino acids. CDR1 MNHNS and CDR2 SASEGT come from the germline V gene. The CDR3 spells CASSETTYEQYF. The CDR3 coding sequence is TGTGCCAGCAGTGAAACAACCTACGAGCAGTACTTC.

The chain links TRBV5-4 to TRBJ2-5; TRBD1 is a possible D gene (7 bases). CDR3 length: 16 residues. Between the trimmed V and J ends, which lost 4 bases and 11 bases, there was a span of 27 bases. Germline loops: CDR1 SGHNT, CDR2 YYREEE (reference sequence). CDR3 DNA sequence: TGTGCCAGCAGCCAAGGGGGGCAGGGGGTTTTTTCGCAGCAGTACTTC. Its protein product is CASSQGGQGVFSQQYF.

As DNA, the CDR3 is TGTGCCAGCAGCCCCATTGGGGGTCAAGCCAGGGGGCCTCTCGAGCAGTACTTC. Translating it yields CASSPIGGQARGPLEQYF. The genes are TRBV7-9 and TRBJ2-7, with 8 bases that match TRBD1. CDR1 SEHNR and CDR2 FQNEAQ come from the germline V gene (reference sequence). The CDR3 sequence is 18 residues long. The trim removed 5 bases at V and 6 bases at J, leaving 21 bases unmatched.

This chain joins TRBV21-1 and TRBJ2-7; the DNA was not compared with TRBD1, the D call given in the table. TRBV21-1 is flagged as a pseudogene. The CDR3 spans 17 residues. The CDR3 loop reads CASSKAHHRTGGSEQYF. CDR3 DNA: TGTGCCAGCAGCAAAGCACATCACAGGACAGGGGGCTCCGAGCAGTACTTC.

CDR3 sequence reads: CASSPHRGFDYGYTF. The CDR3 DNA is TGCGCCAGCAGCCCACACAGGGGGTTCGACTATGGCTACACCTTC. This chain uses TRBV4-3 with TRBJ1-2; 8 bases agree with TRBD1. The germline V gene encodes CDR1 LGHNA and CDR2 YSLEER. This CDR3 has 15 residues. J gave up 3 bases and V 4 bases, and 7 bases lay outside the gene matches.

The chain links TRBV11-3 to TRBJ2-3, with D possibly matching TRBD1 (5 bases). CDR1 and CDR2 (germline): SGHNT, YENEEA. The CDR3 consists of 13 residues. Trimming pared 5 bases from V and 4 bases from J, leaving 10 bases between. The CDR3 is CASSPRQSDTQYF. The CDR3 bases are TGTGCCAGCAGCCCTCGACAGTCAGATACGCAGTATTTT.

The rearrangement joins TRBV29-1 to TRBJ2-1; the D gene is possibly TRBD2 (5 bases). Per the germline V gene, CDR1 is SQVTM and CDR2 is ANQGSEA. The length of the CDR3 is 14 residues. Trimming stripped 1 base from V and 0 bases from J, with 7 bases between. CDR3 loop: CSVEGGSSYNEQFF. CDR3 bases: TGCAGCGTTGAAGGTGGGAGCTCCTACAATGAGCAGTTCTTC.

CDR3 sequence reads: CASSIRDRVNDEQYF. The CDR3 bases are TGTGCCAGCAGTATCCGGGACAGGGTAAACGACGAGCAGTACTTC. This rearrangement joins TRBV6-1 to TRBJ2-7, with 9 bases matching TRBD1. The V gene's germline CDR1 is MNHNS and CDR2 SASEGT. The CDR3 length is 15 residues. V gave up 5 bases and J gave up 5 bases; unmatched junction bases: 10.

V usage is TRBV13 and J usage is TRBJ1-5; no reliable D call. Germline-derived CDR1 and CDR2 are PRHDT and FYEKMQ (reference sequence). The CDR3 sequence is 12 residues long. V dropped 4 bases and J dropped 9 bases, with 10 bases sitting between them. CDR3 nucleotides: TGTGCCAGCAGCTCGGGGAAGGGGCCCCAGCATTTT. Translation: CASSSGKGPQHF.